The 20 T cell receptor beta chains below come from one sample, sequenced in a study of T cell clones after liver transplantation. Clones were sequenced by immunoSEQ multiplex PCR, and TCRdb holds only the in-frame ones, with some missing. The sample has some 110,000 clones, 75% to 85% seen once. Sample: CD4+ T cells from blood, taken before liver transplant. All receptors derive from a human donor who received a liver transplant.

The CDR3 DNA is TGTGCCATCAGTGACCCACTGCGCGGGAGGCAGGAGACCCAGTACTTC. It is translated as CAISDPLRGRQETQYF. V is TRBV10-3 and J is TRBJ2-5, with 8 bases lining up with TRBD2. Trimming removed 3 bases from V and 5 bases from J; junction bases left unmatched: 11. The CDR3 spans 16 residues. Germline V gene sequence: CDR1 ENHRY, CDR2 SYGVKD.

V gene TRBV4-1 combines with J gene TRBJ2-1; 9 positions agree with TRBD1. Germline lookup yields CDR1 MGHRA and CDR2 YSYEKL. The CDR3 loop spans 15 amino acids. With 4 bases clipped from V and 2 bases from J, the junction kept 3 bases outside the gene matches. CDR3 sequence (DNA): TGCGCCAGCAGCCTACAGGGGGCTGCCTACAATGAGCAGTTCTTC. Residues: CASSLQGAAYNEQFF.

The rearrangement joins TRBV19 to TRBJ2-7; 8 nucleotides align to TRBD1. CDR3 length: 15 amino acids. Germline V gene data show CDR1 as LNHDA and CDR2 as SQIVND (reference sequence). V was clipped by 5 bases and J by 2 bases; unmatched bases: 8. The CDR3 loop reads CASSFSDRGPYEQYF. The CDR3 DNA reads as TGTGCCAGTAGTTTCAGTGACAGGGGCCCCTACGAGCAGTACTTC.

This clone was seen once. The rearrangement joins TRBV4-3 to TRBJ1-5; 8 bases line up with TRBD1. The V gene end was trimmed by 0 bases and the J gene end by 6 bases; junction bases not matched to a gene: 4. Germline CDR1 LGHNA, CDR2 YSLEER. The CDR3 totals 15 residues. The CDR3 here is CASSQDPGGTQPQHF. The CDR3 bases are TGCGCCAGCAGCCAAGACCCAGGGGGCACTCAGCCCCAGCATTTT.

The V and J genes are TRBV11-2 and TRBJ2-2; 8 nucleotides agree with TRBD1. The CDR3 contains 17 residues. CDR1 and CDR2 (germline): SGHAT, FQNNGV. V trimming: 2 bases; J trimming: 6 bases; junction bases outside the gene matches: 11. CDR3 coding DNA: TGTGCCAGCAGCTTATTAGGTCGAGACAGGGGTGCCGGGGAGCTGTTTTTT. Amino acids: CASSLLGRDRGAGELFF.

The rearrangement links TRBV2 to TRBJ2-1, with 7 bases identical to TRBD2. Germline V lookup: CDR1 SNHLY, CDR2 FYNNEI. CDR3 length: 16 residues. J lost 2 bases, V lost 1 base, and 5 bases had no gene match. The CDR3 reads CASSEGGGLPYNEQFF. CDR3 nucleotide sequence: TGTGCCAGCAGTGAAGGGGGAGGGCTCCCCTACAATGAGCAGTTCTTC.

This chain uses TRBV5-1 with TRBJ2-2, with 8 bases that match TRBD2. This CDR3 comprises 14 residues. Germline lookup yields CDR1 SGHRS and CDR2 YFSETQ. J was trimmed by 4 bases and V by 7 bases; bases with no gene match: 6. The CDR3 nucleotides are TGCGCCAGCCGTCAACTAGCGGTCACCGGGGAGCTGTTTTTT. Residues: CASRQLAVTGELFF.

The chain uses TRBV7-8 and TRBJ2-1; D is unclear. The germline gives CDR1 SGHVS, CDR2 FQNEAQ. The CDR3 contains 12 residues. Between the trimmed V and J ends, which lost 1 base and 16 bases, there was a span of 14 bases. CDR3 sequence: CASSLDLYRAFF. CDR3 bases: TGTGCCAGCAGCTTAGACCTGTACCGGGCCTTCTTC.

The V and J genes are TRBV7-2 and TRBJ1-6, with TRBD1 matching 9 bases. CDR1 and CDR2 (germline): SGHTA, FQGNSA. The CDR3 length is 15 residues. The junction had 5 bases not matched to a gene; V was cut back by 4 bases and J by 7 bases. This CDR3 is CASSSGDRGNSPLHF. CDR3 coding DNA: TGTGCCAGCAGCTCAGGAGACAGGGGGAATTCACCCCTCCACTTT.

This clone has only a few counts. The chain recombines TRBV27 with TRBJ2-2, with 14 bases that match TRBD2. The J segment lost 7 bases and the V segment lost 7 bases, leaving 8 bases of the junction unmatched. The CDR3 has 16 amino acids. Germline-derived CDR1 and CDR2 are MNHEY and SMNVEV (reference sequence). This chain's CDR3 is CASKGRLAGGGGELFF. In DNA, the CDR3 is TGTGCCAGCAAAGGTCGACTAGCGGGAGGGGGCGGGGAGCTGTTTTTT.

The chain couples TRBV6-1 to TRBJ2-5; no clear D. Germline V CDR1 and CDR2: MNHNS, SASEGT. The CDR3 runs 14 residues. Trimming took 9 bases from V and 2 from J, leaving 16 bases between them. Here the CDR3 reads CASGVKGLQETQYF. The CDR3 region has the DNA TGTGCCAGTGGGGTCAAGGGTCTGCAAGAGACCCAGTACTTC.

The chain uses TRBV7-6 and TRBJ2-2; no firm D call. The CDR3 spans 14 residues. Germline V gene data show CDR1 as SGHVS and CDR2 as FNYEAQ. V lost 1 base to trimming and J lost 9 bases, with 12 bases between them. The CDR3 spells CASSLETTARELFF. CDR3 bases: TGTGCCAGCAGCTTAGAAACGACGGCGCGGGAGCTGTTTTTT.

The CDR3 sequence is CASSPAGGYQPQHF. The CDR3 DNA is TGTGCCAGCTCACCCGCAGGGGGCTATCAGCCCCAGCATTTT. V gene TRBV18 combines with J gene TRBJ1-5; 8 bases agree with TRBD1. The V gene end was trimmed by 3 bases and the J gene end by 5 bases; junction bases not matched to a gene: 3. Germline V CDR1 and CDR2: KGHSH, LQKENI. The CDR3 has 14 amino acids.

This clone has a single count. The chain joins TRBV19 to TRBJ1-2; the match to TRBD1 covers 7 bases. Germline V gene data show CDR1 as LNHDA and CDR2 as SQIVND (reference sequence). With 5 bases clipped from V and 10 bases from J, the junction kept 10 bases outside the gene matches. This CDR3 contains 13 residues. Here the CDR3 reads CASSVRDRTVYTF. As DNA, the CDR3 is TGTGCCAGTAGTGTGCGGGACAGAACGGTCTACACCTTC.

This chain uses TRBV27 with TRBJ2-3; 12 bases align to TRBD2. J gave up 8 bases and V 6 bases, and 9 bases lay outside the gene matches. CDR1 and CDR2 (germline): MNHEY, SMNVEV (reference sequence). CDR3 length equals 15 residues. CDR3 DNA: TGTGCCAGCAGCGTCCTAGCGGGAGGGCCTGGTACGCAGTATTTT. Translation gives CASSVLAGGPGTQYF.

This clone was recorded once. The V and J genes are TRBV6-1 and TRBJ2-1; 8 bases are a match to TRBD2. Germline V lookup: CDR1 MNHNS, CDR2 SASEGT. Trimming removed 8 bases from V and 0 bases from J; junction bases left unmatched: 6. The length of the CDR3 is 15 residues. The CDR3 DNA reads TGTGCCAGCGACTCGGGAGGGAGCTCCTACAATGAGCAGTTCTTC. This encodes CASDSGGSSYNEQFF.

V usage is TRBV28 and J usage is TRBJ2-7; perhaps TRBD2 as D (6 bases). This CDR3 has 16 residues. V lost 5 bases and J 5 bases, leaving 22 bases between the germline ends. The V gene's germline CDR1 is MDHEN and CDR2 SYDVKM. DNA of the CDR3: TGTGCCAGCAGTCTTCTCCCGCCGACTAGGATGGACGAGCAGTACTTC. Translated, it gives CASSLLPPTRMDEQYF. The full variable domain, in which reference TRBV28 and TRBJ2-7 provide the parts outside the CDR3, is DVKVTQSSRYLVKRTGEKVFLECVQDMDHENMFWYRQDPGLGLRLIYFSYDVKMKEKGDIPEGYSVSREKKERFSLILESASTNQTSMYLCASSLLPPTRMDEQYFGPGTRLTVT.

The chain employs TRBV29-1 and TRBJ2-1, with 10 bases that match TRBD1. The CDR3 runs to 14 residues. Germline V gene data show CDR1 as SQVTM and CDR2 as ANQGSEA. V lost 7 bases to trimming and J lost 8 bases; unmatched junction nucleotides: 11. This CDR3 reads CSALGQGGVYEQFF. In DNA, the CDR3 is TGCAGCGCATTAGGACAGGGGGGGGTCTATGAGCAGTTCTTC.

The chain's CDR3 is CASSPGQGATGNTIYF. The CDR3 nucleotides are TGTGCCAGCTCACCCGGACAGGGGGCTACTGGAAACACCATATATTTT. This chain joins TRBV18 and TRBJ1-3, with 11 bases lining up with TRBD1. The trim removed 3 bases at V and 2 bases at J, leaving 3 bases unmatched. In germline, CDR1 is KGHSH, CDR2 LQKENI. The CDR3 consists of 16 residues.

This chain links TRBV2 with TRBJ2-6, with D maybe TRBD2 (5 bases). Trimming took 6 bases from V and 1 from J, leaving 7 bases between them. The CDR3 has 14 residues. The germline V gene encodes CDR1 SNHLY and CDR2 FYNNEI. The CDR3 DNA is TGTGCCAGCAGGAGGGATTCTGGGGCCAACGTCCTGACTTTC. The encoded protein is CASRRDSGANVLTF.